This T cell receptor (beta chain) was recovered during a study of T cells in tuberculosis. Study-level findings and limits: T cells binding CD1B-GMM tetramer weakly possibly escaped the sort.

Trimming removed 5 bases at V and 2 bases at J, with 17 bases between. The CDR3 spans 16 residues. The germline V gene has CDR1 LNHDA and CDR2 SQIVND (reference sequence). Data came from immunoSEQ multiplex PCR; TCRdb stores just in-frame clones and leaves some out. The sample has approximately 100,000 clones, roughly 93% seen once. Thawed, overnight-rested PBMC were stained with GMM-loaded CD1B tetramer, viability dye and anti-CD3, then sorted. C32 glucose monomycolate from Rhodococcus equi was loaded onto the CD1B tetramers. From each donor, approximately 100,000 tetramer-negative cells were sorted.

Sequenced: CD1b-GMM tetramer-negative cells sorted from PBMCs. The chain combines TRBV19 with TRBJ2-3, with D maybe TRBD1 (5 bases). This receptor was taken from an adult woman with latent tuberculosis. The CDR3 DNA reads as TGTGCCAGTAGTCCAAACGAGGCAGGGCACACAGATACGCAGTATTTT. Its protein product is CASSPNEAGHTDTQYF.